This T cell receptor beta chain was observed in a study of shared clonotypes between healthy human individuals (dated by TCRdb to 2018 to 2020). In terms of the full investigation: Three men and two women, aged 18 to 49 years, made up the cohort. For each donor, CD4 naive and CD4 memory were each given three plates, CD8 naive was given two plates, and CD8 memory was given one plate. To estimate repertoire size and how much clonotype sharing occurs between individuals, the study deeply sequenced the blood TCR repertoires of about 5 healthy adults. To increase sequencing depth and limit assay-specific biases, TCR repertoire library preparation and sequencing were carried out by different laboratories using diverse techniques. Each donor's leukapheresis produced roughly between roughly 0.94 and 9.5 billion PBMCs.

Beyond this particular receptor, the publication reports: Estimated clonotype richness was generally larger for naive than for memory subsets. Sharing across several donors was observed for approximately 5% of naive CD4, over 3% of naive CD8, 2% to 2.5% of memory CD4, and roughly 0.4% of memory CD8 clonotypes. The genetic and exposure-history diversity represented was limited by the small number of donors. Pairwise subsampling led to the expectation that sequencing depth would affect the degree of clonotype sharing among donors. Sampling was restricted to blood, and TCR repertoires in tissue are likely to differ from TCR repertoires in blood. Rarefaction of sorted-subset datasets indicated incomplete sequencing despite the large sequencing depth. Higher generation probabilities were observed for clonotypes shared by all four sorted-subset donors than for non-shared clonotypes.

The donors were healthy, HIV-negative adults with no recently reported acute infections or vaccinations. All donors were Caucasian adults living in Nashville, Tennessee, USA. CD4+ T cells were enriched through magnetic negative selection, after which naive cells were positively selected on CD45RA and the remaining negative fraction served as the memory subset. Blood was obtained by leukapheresis, after which PBMCs were separated by Ficoll-Histopaque density gradient centrifugation and cryopreserved in liquid nitrogen vapor phase. Analytical flow cytometry was used to check the purity and quantity of each magnetically sorted T cell population. Each sorted fraction had its genomic DNA isolated and then quantified by UV absorbance on a Nanodrop 2000c. Using the deep immunoSEQ assay, multiplex PCR amplified TCR CDR3 regions from genomic DNA. Extracted genomic DNA from each cell subset was distributed evenly across all wells of several immunoSEQ 96-well plates, and each plate was treated as a replicate. For sorted subsets, 200 to 250 ng genomic DNA, equal to 30,000 or so T cell genomes, was loaded into each replicate PCR. Purified libraries were measured with a Qubit 3.0 fluorometer, size-checked on a Bioanalyzer 2100, and measured again with the KAPA Library Quantification kit. A separate single-read 150-cycle Illumina NextSeq 550 flow cell was used to sequence each immunoSEQ 96-well plate. In the source study's methods: Because the immunoSEQ output included only junctional sequences and no quality scores, the filtering could not be the same as the filtering used for full-length reads. Sequences were annotated with PyIR, a Python wrapper for IgBLAST v1.9, using IMGT germline references to assign V/J genes and CDR3. Reads were filtered out if the reads had weak V/J assignments (E-value above 1e-6), no CDR3, stop codons, out-of-frame junctions, or ambiguous translated residues. V3J clonotypes were defined by identical inferred V gene, J gene, and CDR3 amino acid sequence. Percentage overlap between repertoires was calculated by dividing the number of shared unique clonotypes by the size of the smaller repertoire. Three approaches were used to assess repertoire richness: RTK rarefaction, the Chao1 estimator, and Recon v2.1 estimates of unobserved clonotypes. OLGA was used to compute generation probabilities for all TCRbeta clonotypes that the gDNA method yielded from four donors. TCRdb took over this immuneACCESS table, retaining in-frame rearrangements with V and J assigned. Such tables are incomplete; in checked studies, under half of the missing clones stem from an unresolved V gene, and the remainder is unexplained. Clone size and the V and J calls come from that table; the DNA yielded D and trimming. The sample table lists millions of clones, roughly nine tenths of them with a count of one. The ten largest make up around 0.14% of the sample.

CDR1 and CDR2, looked up from the germline V gene (reference sequence), are MNHEY and SMNVEV. Taken from cysteine to phenylalanine, the CDR3 has 14 residues. Here the CDR3 DNA is all that survives: 42 bases in frame from base 1. For this chain, trimming is 3 bases at the V end and 2 bases at the J end, and the number of junction bases without a gene match is 3. About this clone: What antigen it recognizes has not been identified. No base-level quality is on record; no much larger clone is a single base apart.

This receptor was identified in a man aged 18 to 30 in good health. The chain couples TRBV27 to TRBJ1-2, with TRBD1 matching 7 junction bases. Sequencing was performed on naive CD4+ T cells sorted from blood. This specimen's cell subset or site label, per the study, means: CD45RA+ positively selected. The encoded CDR3 is CASSLVQGNYGYTF. The DNA reads as follows: TGTGCCAGCAGTTTGGTACAGGGGAACTATGGCTACACCTTC.